This TCR beta chain came from a study of blood T cell repertoires in COVID-19. Across the whole study: Material from acute and convalescent COVID-19 was sourced from the United States, Italy and Spain. T cells, B-cell-depleted T cells, or PBMCs provided the cDNA or gDNA that served as material.

A word on this clone: Distinct nucleotide sequences in the sample also encode this CDR3.

Authors' methods: Estimated nucleated cell counts came from reference gene primer amplification. Only in-frame clones appear in the TCRdb table, and some are missing; sequencing was by immunoSEQ multiplex PCR. V and J calls and clone size are copied from that table; D and trimming were computed from the DNA. The table includes approximately 40,000 clones, 85% detected once. The V gene lost 4 bases and the J gene lost 5 bases, with 11 bases spanning the gap. CDR1 is LGHDT, CDR2 YNNKEL, per germline (reference sequence). The CDR3 extends over 13 amino acids. This sequence originates from a human donor in a cohort sampled during active COVID-19. The chain joins TRBV3-1 (or the pseudogene TRBV3-2) to TRBJ2-5; the D gene is possibly TRBD2 (6 bases). The sequenced sample consisted of peripheral blood. CDR3 nucleotides: TGTGCCAGCAGCCTTGGGGGGAGGGAGACCCAGTACTTC. Its translation is CASSLGGRETQYF.